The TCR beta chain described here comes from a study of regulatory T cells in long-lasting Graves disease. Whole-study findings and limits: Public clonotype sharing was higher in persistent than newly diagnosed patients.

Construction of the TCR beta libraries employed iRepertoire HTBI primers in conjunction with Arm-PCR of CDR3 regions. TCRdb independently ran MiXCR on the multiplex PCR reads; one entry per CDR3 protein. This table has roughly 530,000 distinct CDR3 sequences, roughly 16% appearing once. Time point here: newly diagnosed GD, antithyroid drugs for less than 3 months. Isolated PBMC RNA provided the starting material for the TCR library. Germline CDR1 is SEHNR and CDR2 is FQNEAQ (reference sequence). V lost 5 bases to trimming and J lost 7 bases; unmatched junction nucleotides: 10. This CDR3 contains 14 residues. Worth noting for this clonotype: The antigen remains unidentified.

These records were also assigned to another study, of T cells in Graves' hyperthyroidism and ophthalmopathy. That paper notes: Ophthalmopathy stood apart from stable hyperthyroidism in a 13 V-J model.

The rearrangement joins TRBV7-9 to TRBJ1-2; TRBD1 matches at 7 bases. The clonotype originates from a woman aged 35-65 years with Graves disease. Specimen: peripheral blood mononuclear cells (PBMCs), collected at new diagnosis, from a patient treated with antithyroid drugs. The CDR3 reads CASSRQGPDSGYTF. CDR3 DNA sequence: TGTGCCAGCAGCCGACAGGGACCTGACTCTGGCTACACCTTC.